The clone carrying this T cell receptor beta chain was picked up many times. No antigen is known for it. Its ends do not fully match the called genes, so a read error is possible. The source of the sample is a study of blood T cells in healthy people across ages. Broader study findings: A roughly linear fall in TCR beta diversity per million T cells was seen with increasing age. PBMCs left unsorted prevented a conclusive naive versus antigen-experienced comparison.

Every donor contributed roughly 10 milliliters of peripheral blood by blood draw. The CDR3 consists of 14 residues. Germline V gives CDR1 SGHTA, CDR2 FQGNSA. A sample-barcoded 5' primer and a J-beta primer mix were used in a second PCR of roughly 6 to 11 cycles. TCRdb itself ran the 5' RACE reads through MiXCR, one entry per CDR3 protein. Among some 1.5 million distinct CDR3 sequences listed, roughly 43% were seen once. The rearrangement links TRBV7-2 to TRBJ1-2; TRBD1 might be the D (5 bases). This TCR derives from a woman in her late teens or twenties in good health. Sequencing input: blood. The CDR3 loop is CASSLGGVDYGYTF. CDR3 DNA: TGCGCCAGCAGCTTGGGGGGGGTAGACTATGGCTACACCTTC.